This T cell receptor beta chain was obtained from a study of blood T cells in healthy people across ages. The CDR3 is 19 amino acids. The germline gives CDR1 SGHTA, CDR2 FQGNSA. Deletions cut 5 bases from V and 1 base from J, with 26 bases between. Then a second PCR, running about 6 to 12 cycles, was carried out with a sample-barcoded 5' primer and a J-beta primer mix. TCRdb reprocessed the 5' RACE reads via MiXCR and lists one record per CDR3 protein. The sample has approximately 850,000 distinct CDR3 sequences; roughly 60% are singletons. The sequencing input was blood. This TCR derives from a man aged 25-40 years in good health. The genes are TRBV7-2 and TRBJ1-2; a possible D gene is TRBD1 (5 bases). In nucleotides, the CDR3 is TGTGCCAGCAGCACCGGCACAGGTCTGTACCGACCGATTAACTATGGCTACACCTTC. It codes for CASSTGTGLYRPINYGYTF. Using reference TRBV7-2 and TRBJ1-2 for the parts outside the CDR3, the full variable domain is GAGVSQSPSNKVTEKGKDVELRCDPISGHTALYWYRQSLGQGLEFLIYFQGNSAPDKSGLPSDRFSAERTGGSVSTLTIQRTQQEDSAVYLCASSTGTGLYRPINYGYTFGSGTRLTVV.